This T cell receptor (beta chain) was observed in a study of CD4 T cells in relation to SARS-CoV-2 and coronaviruses. A remark on this clone: Antigen specificity is unknown.

This CDR3 is built from 13 residues. Germline V lookup: CDR1 LNHDA, CDR2 SQIVND (reference sequence). Trimming pared 3 bases from V and 1 base from J, leaving 3 bases between. The unexposed donors gave CD4+ T cells in about 2010-2019, prior to COVID-19. Generated by immunoSEQ multiplex PCR, the TCRdb table keeps only in-frame clones and is missing some. The sample yields tens of thousands of clones, approximately 95% seen once. Findings and caveats of the study: No donor gave both pre-pandemic and post-infection samples.

Sequencing input: naive CD4+ T cells from PBMCs. Described subset: naive CD4+ T cells isolated by negative enrichment. This TCR derives from a human donor in good health. J is TRBJ1-4 and V is TRBV19; no clear D gene. The CDR3 sequence is CASSIGTNEKLFF. In DNA form, the CDR3 reads TGTGCCAGTAGTATCGGAACTAATGAAAAACTGTTTTTT.